Listed below are T cell receptor beta chains from one sample, sequenced in a study of T cells in Graves' hyperthyroidism and ophthalmopathy. Each CDR3 protein gets one entry after TCRdb re-called the multiplex PCR reads with MiXCR. The sample has roughly 840,000 distinct CDR3 sequences; 38% are singletons. Input material: blood. The origin of the receptors is a man younger than 30 with Graves' hyperthyroidism. Both conserved end residues are part of each CDR3. The D gene is left open where the match is weak. Clone size is given for some rows only: seen once, a few or many times, or a class if the clone is expanded.

>TRBV7-2|NA|NA|TRBJ2-2
TGTGCCAGCAGCCTAGAAGTGGATAGCGTCGACACCGGGGAGCTGTTTTTT
CASSLEVDSVDTGELFF
>TRBV4-2|NA|NA|TRBJ2-1
TGTGCCAGCAGCCAAGGTCAGGGGGACTATGAGCAGTTCTTC
CASSQGQGDYEQFF
>TRBV7-9|many|NA|TRBJ2-2
TGTGCCAGCAGCCCAGGGACCGCGAACACCGGGGAGCTGTTTTTT
CASSPGTANTGELFF
>TRBV7-2|many|NA|TRBJ2-2
TGTGCCAGCAGCTTAACAAACACCGGGGAGCTGTTTTTT
CASSLTNTGELFF
>TRBV15|many|NA|TRBJ2-2
TGTGCCACCAGCAGAGATTCGTACACCGGGGAGCTGTTTTTT
CATSRDSYTGELFF
>TRBV9|NA|NA|TRBJ1-1
TGTGCCAGCAGCGCCGACCGGAATCGAGCTGAAGCTTTCTTT
CASSADRNRAEAFF
>TRBV7-8|NA|NA|TRBJ1-1
TGTGCCAGCAGCTTAAAAGAGGGGGGGGTTGCTGAAGCTTTCTTT
CASSLKEGGVAEAFF
>TRBV20-1|few|NA|TRBJ2-5
TGCAGTGCTAGGGACCCCCGAGACCCAAAGACGACCCAGTACTTC
CSARDPRDPKTTQYF
>TRBV7-8|NA|TRBD1|TRBJ2-7
TGTGCCAGCAGCCGGGGACAGACGACCTACGAGCAGTACTTC
CASSRGQTTYEQYF
>TRBV10-2|NA|TRBD2|TRBJ2-7
TGTGCCAGCAGAGCCCTAGCGGGGGGCCACGAGCAGTACTTC
CASRALAGGHEQYF
>TRBV2|once|NA|TRBJ2-3
TGTGCCAGCGGCAGGGGCGCGGGAGATACGCAGTATTTT
CASGRGAGDTQYF
>TRBV15|many|NA|TRBJ1-1
TGTGCCACCAGCAGAGAAGGTATTCGGGCTTTCTTT
CATSREGIRAFF
>TRBV7-2|NA|TRBD2|TRBJ2-7
TGTGCCAGCAGCCAAGAAGATGCGGGAGCCTCCTACGAGCAGTACTTC
CASSQEDAGASYEQYF
>TRBV7-2|NA|NA|TRBJ1-1
TGTGCCAGCAGCTTAACGTTTCAGAACACTGAAGCTTTCTTT
CASSLTFQNTEAFF
>TRBV10-3|many|NA|TRBJ2-5
TGTGCCATCAGTGAGTCAGGGGCGATGGGAGAGACCCAGTACTTC
CAISESGAMGETQYF